The rows below give T cell receptor beta chains drawn from one sample of a study of T cells in Graves' hyperthyroidism and ophthalmopathy. TCRdb recomputed calls from the multiplex PCR reads with MiXCR, one row per CDR3 protein. The table lists about 37,000 distinct CDR3 sequences, about 50% of them singletons. Sequencing was performed on blood. The receptor source for this set is a man aged 40-50 years with Graves' ophthalmopathy. Both conserved end residues are part of each CDR3. Fields, in order: V gene, D gene, CDR3 protein. D genes are given only for firm matches.

>TRBV6-1|TRBD1
CASIGNTGALNTEAFF
>TRBV2|.
CASSKGGFGANVLTF
>TRBV9|.
CASSVQGLQEAQYF
>TRBV20-1|.
CSAQKGGPTDTQYF
>TRBV2|.
CASGLSYEQYF
>TRBV5-6|TRBD2
CASSSRLGLAGTYEQYF
>TRBV9|.
CASSPMVVGSYGYTIYF
>TRBV30|.
CASYGTRGTEAFF
>TRBV7-6|TRBD1
CASSWDRVRGDTEAFF
>TRBV13|.
CASSFGDWQVNEQFF
>TRBV4-1|.
CASSQTRGNRAENSPLHF
>TRBV5-5|.
CASSLGPRNQPQYF
>TRBV9|TRBD2
CASSGSGTMALETQYF
>TRBV7-3|.
CASSLQSESRLYNEQFF
>TRBV20-1|.
CSARETGGPIGRGYTF
>TRBV20-1|.
CSAPRVSSYNSPLHF
>TRBV7-2|TRBD2
CASSILAGDYTGELFF
>TRBV9|.
CASSERLATDTQYF
>TRBV7-2|TRBD2
CASTRGGRSSYEQYF
>TRBV20-1|TRBD2
CSASNGLAEYNEQYF
>TRBV7-6|.
CASSSGGGKETQYF
>TRBV13|.
CASSNGGTGELFF
>TRBV5-1|.
CASSLEALGELFF
>TRBV25-1|TRBD1
CASSGGGQPQHF
>TRBV19|.
CASSIAGRRGTQYF
>TRBV28|.
CASSLGGRTEAFF
>TRBV20-1|TRBD1
CSARDLGGANTGELYF
>TRBV5-5|.
CASSRVGANVLTF
>TRBV29-1|TRBD2
CSVGTNSGRAYEQYF
>TRBV19|TRBD1
CASSIGQGANGELFF
>TRBV7-2|.
CASSFPSGGAYNSPLHF
>TRBV6-5|.
CASFGDTEAIPPSGANVLTF
>TRBV28|.
CASSLGQNTGELFF
>TRBV7-2|.
CASSFLSYEQYF
>TRBV6-1|.
CASSEGDSGQHQPQHF
>TRBV11-3|.
CASNKQGVNEQFF
>TRBV11-2|.
CASSHGPGNTIYF
>TRBV7-3|.
CASSPIAVPIDEQFF
>TRBV7-9|.
CASSLGGGAGELFF
>TRBV7-6|.
CASSLIGQFF
>TRBV5-6|.
CASGELRTGELFF
>TRBV25-1|.
CASSILQGYEQYF
>TRBV30|.
CACRHYNEQFF
>TRBV2|.
CASSEDPRDPSYEQYF
>TRBV5-1|TRBD1
CASSFASGTGSGGLFF
>TRBV24-1|.
CATSDSRLGTAYGYTF